This T cell receptor (beta chain) was retrieved from a study of OX40 agonist ivuxolimab in advanced cancers. Looking at the study overall: Therapy given before enrollment (anti-PD-1, anti-PD-L1 or anti-CTLA-4) was allowed, and 40% to 50% had some. Study-wide results and caveats: Relative to CD4+ cells, CD8+ T cells on average had more expanded clones. Determination of antigen specificity was not performed for the expanded peripheral T cells.

Using immunoSEQ multiplex PCR, the repertoire was profiled, and TCRdb retains in-frame clones only, with some absent. Of approximately 74,000 clones in the sample, 90% were seen once. V lost 5 bases, J lost 9 bases, and 11 bases lay in between. Germline loops: CDR1 MNHEY, CDR2 SMNVEV (reference sequence). The CDR3 extends over 12 amino acids. Excluded were patients having autoimmune disease history or systemic immunosuppression. With regard to this clone: Its antigen is not identified.

This chain connects TRBV27 to TRBJ2-1; D is unresolved. The sample here was CD4+ or CD8+ T cells sorted from blood, taken in a trial of the OX40 agonist ivuxolimab. The sequence derives from an adult with an advanced solid tumor such as melanoma, head and neck, liver or kidney cancer. The CDR3 loop is CASSSPVGEQFF. In nucleotides, the CDR3 is TGTGCCAGCAGTAGTCCAGTGGGTGAGCAGTTCTTC.